This T cell receptor (beta chain) was sequenced during a study of shared T cell receptors in the human thymus. Assay: immunoSEQ multiplex PCR; the TCRdb copy retains only in-frame clones and omits some. The sample carries fewer than 700,000 clones, 85% to 90% recorded once. There are a few counts of this clone. The CDR3 runs 15 residues. Germline CDR1 is MDHEN and CDR2 is SYDVKM. The V gene end was trimmed by 6 bases and the J gene end by 6 bases; junction bases not matched to a gene: 14. These sequences were also reported in another study, on human thymus T cells. As that study records: Thymic material originated from resections removed in the course of corrective heart surgery.

This sequence joins TRBV28 and TRBJ2-7; 7 bases agree with TRBD2. Sequencing was performed on thymocytes. This TCR came from a boy under three years old with a congenital heart defect. The CDR3 protein is CASSRLSGPLGEQYF. The CDR3 DNA reads TGTGCCAGCAGCCGACTTAGCGGGCCCCTCGGCGAGCAGTACTTC.